The present T cell receptor (beta chain) was sequenced within a study of OX40 agonist ivuxolimab in advanced cancers. The CDR3 consists of 17 residues. The germline V gene encodes CDR1 MNHNS and CDR2 SASEGT. V was pared by 3 bases and J by 2 bases, with 12 bases of the junction left unmatched. Turning to this clone: The antigen is not known.

Study observations and caveats: Dosing at 0.1 to 3.0 mg/kg was accompanied by clonal expansion of CD4+ and CD8+ blood T cells by week 6.

Clones were read by immunoSEQ multiplex PCR, and TCRdb kept only the in-frame ones, dropping some. The data show 55,000 to 80,000 clones, 81% seen once. This sequence was found in an adult with an advanced solid tumor such as melanoma, head and neck, liver or kidney cancer. V gene TRBV6-1 combines with J gene TRBJ2-7, with 8 bases that match TRBD1. The starting material was CD4+ or CD8+ T cells sorted from blood, obtained in a trial of the OX40 agonist ivuxolimab. CDR3: CASSDTWDRLIPYEQYF. CDR3 DNA sequence: TGTGCCAGCAGTGACACCTGGGACAGGCTTATCCCCTACGAGCAGTACTTC.